This record looks at one T cell receptor beta chain sequence and its context. Data came from immunoSEQ multiplex PCR; TCRdb stores just in-frame clones and leaves some out. Of roughly 210,000 clones listed, around 86% are singletons. These data are taken from a study of blood T cell repertoires in COVID-19. In the study overall: The study counted Cohort 3 donors as recovered given two negative PCRs, clearance, or symptom resolution. From T cells, B-cell-depleted T cells, or PBMCs came the material, which was cDNA or gDNA.

The sequence was collected from a man aged 25-40 years in a cohort exposed to, infected with or recovered from COVID-19 (not recorded which). Sequencing input: PBMCs or T cells enriched from blood (not recorded which).

CDR3 sequence: CASSIGGNNLNEQFF. The CDR3, as DNA: TGTGCCAGTAGTATCGGCGGGAACAACCTTAATGAGCAGTTCTTC. The chain couples TRBV19 to TRBJ2-1; perhaps TRBD2 as D (6 bases). The CDR3 is 15 amino acids. The V gene lost 3 bases and the J gene lost 7 bases, with 16 bases spanning the gap. From germline, CDR1 is LNHDA and CDR2 SQIVND (reference sequence).